The 26 T cell receptor beta chains presented below share a single source sample, sequenced in a study of blood T cell repertoires in COVID-19. The data were produced by immunoSEQ multiplex PCR, yet TCRdb's version contains in-frame clones alone and is incomplete. This table has some 300,000 clones, 88% appearing once. Sequenced sample: PBMCs or T cells enriched from blood (not recorded which). The receptors here all came from a woman aged 25 to 39 who had recovered from COVID-19.

This clone appeared a single time. V gene TRBV3-1 (or the pseudogene TRBV3-2) combines with J gene TRBJ1-2, with 7 nucleotides matching TRBD1. The CDR3 sequence is 16 residues long. Trimming cost V 1 base and J 4 bases; bases outside gene matches: 9. Germline V gene lookup returns CDR1 LGHDT and CDR2 YNNKEL (reference sequence). CDR3 nucleotide sequence: TGTGCCAGCAGCCAAGGGACAGGCGGGCTTTCCTATGGCTACACCTTC. It is translated as CASSQGTGGLSYGYTF.

The chain has TRBV5-4 and TRBJ2-7; D might be TRBD1 (6 bases). Germline loops: CDR1 SGHNT, CDR2 YYREEE (reference sequence). The CDR3 consists of 13 residues. With 6 bases removed from V and 6 bases from J, the gap between germline ends came to 16 bases. As DNA, the CDR3 is TGTGCCAGCACCATCGACCACAGGGTCGAGCAGTACTTC. This encodes CASTIDHRVEQYF.

This clone was picked up a small number of times. The rearrangement uses TRBV5-8 and TRBJ1-2; TRBD1 agrees at 9 bases. V trimming: 4 bases; J trimming: 4 bases; junction bases outside the gene matches: 5. Germline assignment: CDR1 SGHTS and CDR2 YDEGEE. The CDR3 consists of 14 residues. The CDR3 spells CASSQRQGVYGYTF. CDR3 bases: TGTGCCAGCAGCCAGCGACAGGGGGTCTATGGCTACACCTTC.

J is TRBJ1-5 and V is TRBV24-1; 11 bases agree with TRBD1. CDR1 KGHDR and CDR2 SFDVKD come from the germline V gene. The CDR3 runs to 16 residues. The trim removed 4 bases at V and 5 bases at J, leaving 6 bases unmatched. The chain's CDR3 is CATSETGTGGYQPQHF. In nucleotides, the CDR3 is TGTGCCACCAGTGAAACCGGGACAGGGGGGTATCAGCCCCAGCATTTT.

The chain employs TRBV28 and TRBJ2-7; 8 bases are shared with TRBD2. Trimming removed 8 bases from V and 6 bases from J; junction bases left unmatched: 6. From germline, CDR1 is MDHEN and CDR2 SYDVKM. The CDR3 length is 12 residues. The CDR3 loop reads CASHSGGTEQYF. In DNA, the CDR3 is TGTGCCAGCCACTCGGGGGGGACCGAGCAGTACTTC.

The chain is built from TRBV12-5 and TRBJ2-2; unclear D gene. CDR3 size: 15 residues. Germline assignment: CDR1 LGHNT and CDR2 FRNRAP. With 3 bases removed from V and 5 bases from J, the gap between germline ends came to 13 bases. The CDR3 region is CASGFGGSGTGELFF. CDR3 DNA: TGTGCTAGTGGTTTTGGCGGCTCGGGTACCGGGGAGCTGTTTTTT.

This chain links TRBV19 with TRBJ2-1; 10 bases are a match to TRBD2. Germline V gives CDR1 LNHDA, CDR2 SQIVND (reference sequence). This CDR3 is 14 amino acids long. Trimming at V came to 7 bases and at J to 3 bases, leaving 3 bases not matched to a gene. CDR3 sequence reads: CASKIAGGYNEQFF. CDR3 DNA: TGTGCCAGTAAAATAGCGGGGGGCTACAATGAGCAGTTCTTC.

The genes are TRBV28 and TRBJ2-3; 15 bases match TRBD2. Germline V gene data show CDR1 as MDHEN and CDR2 as SYDVKM. The length of the CDR3 is 16 residues. The V gene end was trimmed by 5 bases and the J gene end by 6 bases; junction bases not matched to a gene: 6. The CDR3 region has the DNA TGTGCCAGCAGTCACGGGACTAGCGGGGGGAGGGATACGCAGTATTTT. This sequence encodes CASSHGTSGGRDTQYF.

This clone is a singleton in its sample. This sequence joins TRBV6-2 or TRBV6-3 and TRBJ2-6, with D possibly matching TRBD1 (6 bases). CDR3 length: 15 residues. Germline V gene sequence: CDR1 MNHEY, CDR2 SVGEGT. Trimming stripped 5 bases from V and 0 bases from J, with 8 bases between. The CDR3 protein is CASSNRDSGANVLTF. The CDR3, as DNA: TGTGCCAGCAGTAACAGGGACTCTGGGGCCAACGTCCTGACTTTC.

This sequence joins TRBV13 and TRBJ2-1; 11 nucleotides align to TRBD2. J lost 5 bases, V lost 4 bases, and 7 bases had no gene match. The V gene's germline CDR1 is PRHDT and CDR2 FYEKMQ (reference sequence). The CDR3 is made up of 16 amino acids. CDR3 region: CASSWGGTSGNNEQFF. The CDR3 DNA sequence: TGTGCCAGCAGCTGGGGAGGGACTAGCGGAAACAATGAGCAGTTCTTC.

By frequency in the sample, this clone is medium-sized. The gene calls are TRBV7-9 and TRBJ1-2, with D perhaps matching TRBD1 (5 bases). The CDR3 runs 12 residues. From germline, CDR1 is SEHNR and CDR2 FQNEAQ (reference sequence). V lost 5 bases and J 10 bases, leaving 14 bases between the germline ends. DNA for the CDR3: TGTGCCAGCAGCGGACTACGAGGGGACTACACCTTC. Protein: CASSGLRGDYTF. Full variable domain (missing parts from reference TRBV7-9 and TRBJ1-2): DTGVSQNPRHKITKRGQNVTFRCDPISEHNRLYWYRQTLGQGPEFLTYFQNEAQLEKSRLLSDRFSAERPKGSFSTLEIQRTEQGDSAMYLCASSGLRGDYTFGSGTRLTVV.

The V call is TRBV15, the J call TRBJ2-3; 10 bases are a match to TRBD1. The germline gives CDR1 LNHNV, CDR2 YYDKDF (reference sequence). The junction had 11 bases not matched to a gene; V was cut back by 1 base and J by 1 base. There are 19 residues in the CDR3. In DNA form, the CDR3 reads TGTGCCACCAGCAGAGTCCGGGACAGGGGTTTTTTCGGCACAGATACGCAGTATTTT. Amino acid sequence: CATSRVRDRGFFGTDTQYF.

This chain joins TRBV7-6 and TRBJ2-3; 9 bases align to TRBD1. CDR1 SGHVS and CDR2 FNYEAQ come from the germline V gene. The ends lost 5 bases at V and 5 bases at J; junction bases unmatched: 14. The CDR3 covers 17 residues. The CDR3 nucleotides read TGTGCCAGCAGCAGGACAGGGGTAAAAACTGGCCGAGATACGCAGTATTTT. Protein: CASSRTGVKTGRDTQYF.

The chain combines TRBV5-4 with TRBJ2-3, with TRBD2 matching over 10 bases. This CDR3 region has 15 residues. J was trimmed by 1 base and V by 4 bases; bases with no gene match: 3. Germline CDR1 reads SGHNT; CDR2 reads YYREEE (reference sequence). The DNA of the CDR3 is TGTGCCAGCAGCCCCGGGACTAGCGGCACAGATACGCAGTATTTT. Protein: CASSPGTSGTDTQYF. Variable domain in full (rest from reference TRBV5-4 and TRBJ2-3): ETGVTQSPTHLIKTRGQQVTLRCSSQSGHNTVSWYQQALGQGPQFIFQYYREEENGRGNFPPRFSGLQFPNYSSELNVNALELDDSALYLCASSPGTSGTDTQYFGPGTRLTVL.

The chain joins TRBV7-6 to TRBJ1-1; the D gene is possibly TRBD1 (5 bases). In germline, CDR1 is SGHVS, CDR2 FNYEAQ. This CDR3 spans 12 amino acids. V was trimmed by 5 bases and J by 7 bases, leaving 11 bases between them. CDR3 residues: CASSPQGLEAFF. As DNA, the CDR3 is TGTGCCAGCAGCCCTCAGGGTCTTGAAGCTTTCTTT.

This clone came up a few times. The chain is built from TRBV7-9 and TRBJ1-6; 9 bases agree with TRBD1. From germline, CDR1 is SEHNR and CDR2 FQNEAQ (reference sequence). The V and J ends lost 0 bases and 7 bases, in that order; junction bases with no gene match: 1. The CDR3 extends over 15 amino acids. The chain's CDR3 is CASSLAQGANSPLHF. The CDR3 nucleotides read TGTGCCAGCAGCTTAGCACAGGGGGCGAATTCACCCCTCCACTTT.

The J gene is TRBJ1-2, the V gene TRBV5-6; D might be TRBD1 (5 bases). The CDR3 contains 11 residues. V lost 5 bases and J 7 bases, leaving 9 bases between the germline ends. Germline assignment: CDR1 SGHDT and CDR2 YYEEEE. Here the CDR3 reads CASRGGGGYTF. The CDR3, as DNA: TGTGCCAGCAGGGGCGGGGGTGGCTACACCTTC.

The rearrangement uses TRBV5-1 and TRBJ1-2; D gene uncertain. V lost 0 bases to trimming and J lost 0 bases, with 15 bases between them. Germline CDR1 SGHRS, CDR2 YFSETQ. CDR3 size: 17 residues. The CDR3: CASSLAGGTATNYGYTF. The DNA for the CDR3 is TGCGCCAGCAGCTTGGCGGGAGGAACAGCCACTAACTATGGCTACACCTTC.

For the CDR3, the DNA is TGTGCCTGGACTGGGACAGCCAACACTGAAGCTTTCTTT. This encodes CAWTGTANTEAFF. The rearrangement links TRBV30 to TRBJ1-1; 7 bases fit TRBD1. The CDR3 spans 13 residues. After removal of 4 bases from V and 2 bases from J, the junction contained 4 bases not matched to a gene. CDR1 and CDR2 from the germline V gene are GTSNPN and SVGIG (reference sequence). Combining the CDR3 with reference TRBV30 and TRBJ1-1 gives the whole variable domain SQTIHQWPATLVQPVGSPLSLECTVEGTSNPNLYWYRQAAGRGLQLLFYSVGIGQISSEVPQNLSASRPQDRQFILSSKKLLLSDSGFYLCAWTGTANTEAFFGQGTRLTVV.

The chain uses TRBV19 and TRBJ1-1; D remains ambiguous. The V gene's germline CDR1 is LNHDA and CDR2 SQIVND (reference sequence). Trimming left V 7 bases short and J 0 bases short, with 12 bases between. The CDR3 spans 14 residues. In DNA form, the CDR3 reads TGTGCCAGTAACCAAAGCCCAATGAACACTGAAGCTTTCTTT. Its protein is CASNQSPMNTEAFF.

The chain has TRBV11-3 and TRBJ2-7; D is possibly TRBD1 (7 bases). The CDR3 length is 14 residues. The germline V and J ends were trimmed by 1 base and 4 bases, with 11 bases remaining between them. CDR1 is SGHNT, CDR2 YENEEA, per germline. CDR3 sequence (DNA): TGTGCCAGCAGCTTAGTCAGGGGGGTATACGAGCAGTACTTC. Amino acids: CASSLVRGVYEQYF.

The chain is built from TRBV6-5 and TRBJ1-1; 7 bases are a match to TRBD1. Unmatched junction bases numbered 4, after V lost 0 bases and J lost 3 bases. In germline, CDR1 is MNHEY, CDR2 SVGAGI. The CDR3 totals 15 residues. CDR3 protein: CASSYSTGDHTEAFF. CDR3 nucleotides: TGTGCCAGCAGTTACTCTACAGGGGATCACACTGAAGCTTTCTTT.

The chain recombines TRBV19 with TRBJ2-1; 12 nucleotides agree with TRBD2. V was clipped by 0 bases and J by 6 bases; unmatched bases: 3. The germline gives CDR1 LNHDA, CDR2 SQIVND (reference sequence). The CDR3 is 16 amino acids. CDR3 sequence (DNA): TGTGCCAGTAGTATAGAGGCTAGCGGGAGGGCCAATGAGCAGTTCTTC. It specifies CASSIEASGRANEQFF.

The chain employs TRBV3-1 (or the pseudogene TRBV3-2) and TRBJ1-6; the D is unclear. Per germline, CDR1 LGHDT and CDR2 YNNKEL (reference sequence). CDR3 size: 13 residues. V lost 2 bases and J lost 9, with 8 bases in between. CDR3 sequence (DNA): TGTGCCAGCAGCCAACGGGAGGGTTCACCCCTCCACTTT. Its translation: CASSQREGSPLHF.

The rearrangement links TRBV19 to TRBJ1-2, with no clear D. Germline V gene data show CDR1 as LNHDA and CDR2 as SQIVND (reference sequence). The CDR3 extends over 16 amino acids. Between the trimmed V and J ends, which lost 7 bases and 2 bases, there was a span of 20 bases. The CDR3 region is CASNEAGLPGNYGYTF. CDR3 DNA sequence: TGTGCCAGTAATGAGGCGGGCCTCCCAGGAAACTATGGCTACACCTTC.

The rearrangement links TRBV14 to TRBJ2-3; D possibly corresponds to TRBD1 (5 bases). This CDR3 comprises 15 residues. V lost 5 bases to trimming and J lost 2 bases, with 14 bases between them. Germline V gives CDR1 SGHDN, CDR2 FVKESK. In DNA, the CDR3 is TGTGCCAGCAGCGATGACAGTTTTTACACAGATACGCAGTATTTT. Protein product: CASSDDSFYTDTQYF.